This T cell receptor beta chain was obtained from a study of control samples from healthy donors and cancer patients. The CDR3 spans 14 residues. Trimming shortened V by 0 bases and J by 13 bases, and 18 bases separated the two germline ends. CDR1 is LNHNV, CDR2 YYDKDF, per germline (reference sequence). This clone appeared a single time. Sequencing used immunoSEQ multiplex PCR; TCRdb keeps in-frame clones, though not all of them. The sample carries 85,000 to 90,000 clones, over 75% recorded once. The sequence was collected from a woman in her forties in good health. This rearrangement joins TRBV15 to TRBJ1-1; D not certain. The sample comprised blood. The CDR3 sequence: CATSRDRARTAGFF. In nucleotides, the CDR3 is TGTGCCACCAGCAGAGATAGGGCTAGGACCGCAGGTTTCTTT. Looking up the rest from reference TRBV15 and TRBJ1-1 gives the full variable domain: DAMVIQNPRYQVTQFGKPVTLSCSQTLNHNVMYWYQQKSSQAPKLLFHYYDKDFNNEADTPDNFQSRRPNTSFCFLDIRSPGLGDTAMYLCATSRDRARTAGFFGQGTRLTVV.